Listed below are T cell receptor beta chains from one sample, sequenced in a study of regulatory T cells in long-lasting Graves disease. TCRdb reprocessed the multiplex PCR reads via MiXCR and lists one record per CDR3 protein. The sample includes approximately 400,000 distinct CDR3 sequences, around 16% seen only once; the top ten take over 7.5%. The same data also went into a second study, on T cells in Graves' hyperthyroidism and ophthalmopathy.

The source material was peripheral blood mononuclear cells (PBMCs), sampled at new diagnosis, from a patient treated with antithyroid drugs. The source is a middle-aged woman with Graves disease. Both conserved end residues are part of each CDR3. Only some rows state a clone size, as once, few, many or a class for expanded clones.

>NA|TRBV5-1|TRBJ2-7
CASSETGIGSYEQYF
>NA|TRBV29-1|TRBJ2-1
CSVRTRAGVEQFF
>NA|TRBV6-2/TRBV6-3|TRBJ1-4
CASSYPGQSNEKLFF
>NA|TRBV5-4|TRBJ2-3
CASSTRGQADTQYF
>many|TRBV3-1|TRBJ2-7
CASSHMDYEQYF
>few|TRBV6-2/TRBV6-3|TRBJ2-7
CASSYPRSEQYF
>many|TRBV7-2|TRBJ2-3
CASSFTAGADTQYF
>many|TRBV28|TRBJ2-7
CASRESGEQYF
>many|TRBV11-1|TRBJ2-1
CASSLESFGGNEQFF
>many|TRBV20-1|TRBJ2-7
CSARDGDRGIEQYF
>NA|TRBV28|TRBJ2-7
CASTISGQRYEQYF
>many|TRBV29-1|TRBJ2-1
CSVRSGRPYNEQFF
>NA|TRBV12-3/TRBV12-4|TRBJ1-5
CASSRDRDQCQHF
>many|TRBV28|TRBJ2-3
CASSFVELTSTDTQYF
>NA|TRBV2|TRBJ2-7
CARGSGRASCEQYF
>many|TRBV3-1|TRBJ2-7
CASSRGQGLTEQYF
>few|TRBV29-1|TRBJ1-3
CSVEGFGNTIYF
>NA|TRBV15|TRBJ1-5
CATSKVQGTARPQHF
>many|TRBV11-2|TRBJ1-2
CASSDFGANYGYTF
>many|TRBV30|TRBJ2-7
CAYTGTNYEQYF
>few|TRBV19|TRBJ2-5
CASSIGVRQGQETQYF
>many|TRBV5-1|TRBJ2-6
CAIKRAGGSGANVLTF
>many|TRBV6-2/TRBV6-3|TRBJ2-1
CASSYSMAGGPGEQFF
>NA|TRBV5-1|TRBJ1-5
CASSEDTNAFPQHF
>many|TRBV30|TRBJ2-5
CAWSGRDSKETQYF
>many|TRBV30|TRBJ2-1
CAWTAGGPYPKFF
>many|TRBV2|TRBJ2-1
CASSEGVVAGRGNEQFF
>many|TRBV7-2|TRBJ2-1
CASSYGTSGRADWGNEQFF
>NA|TRBV27|TRBJ2-7
CASSQSPLAGGIYEQYF